This T cell receptor (beta chain) was sequenced for a study of T-cell memory formation after mild COVID-19. TCRdb reanalysed the 5' RACE reads using MiXCR and keeps one entry per CDR3 protein. The sample lists approximately 340,000 distinct CDR3 sequences, around 15% occurring once. The CDR3 sequence is 11 residues long. Per germline, CDR1 SEHNR and CDR2 FQNEAQ (reference sequence). Trimming pared 5 bases from V and 13 bases from J, leaving 12 bases between. To note about this clonotype: Its antigen is currently unknown.

Study-wide points: Clones that contracted clustered mainly in CM and EM if CD4+ and in EMRA if CD8+.

The TCR was taken from a man aged 18-30 years who had mild COVID-19 (a few samples of this study predate the infection). Cell type and time point are not known. The V call is TRBV7-9, the J call TRBJ2-1; D ambiguous. Sample: PBMCs or a T cell subset sorted from them (not recorded which). The CDR3 reads CASSQVPNQFF. In DNA, the CDR3 is TGTGCCAGCAGCCAGGTCCCAAACCAGTTCTTC. Drawing the rest from reference TRBV7-9 and TRBJ2-1, the complete variable domain is DTGVSQNPRHKITKRGQNVTFRCDPISEHNRLYWYRQTLGQGPEFLTYFQNEAQLEKSRLLSDRFSAERPKGSFSTLEIQRTEQGDSAMYLCASSQVPNQFFGPGTRLTVL.